Below are 15 T cell receptor beta chains sequenced from a single sample in a study of blood T cell repertoires in COVID-19 (TCRdb year 2020). Receptor libraries were prepared by the immunoSEQ multiplex PCR assay. What TCRdb holds here is the immuneACCESS table cut down to in-frame rearrangements. Part of the clones is not present; checked against another copy, under half of the missing clones reflect an unresolved V gene, and the others are unexplained. The sample profile shows about 140,000 clones; 79% of them were found once. The ten top clones hold around 4% of the sample. Sequenced input: peripheral blood. The receptors derive from a man aged 55-75 years with acute or convalescent COVID-19.

V is TRBV6-5 and J is TRBJ1-5; D may be TRBD1 (5 bases). The CDR3 sequence is 15 residues long. The germline V gene encodes CDR1 MNHEY and CDR2 SVGAGI. V was clipped by 6 bases and J by 3 bases, with 15 bases between them. CDR3 residues: CASRRQYPSNQPQHF. CDR3 bases: TGTGCCAGCAGACGACAGTATCCGTCCAATCAGCCCCAGCATTTT.

This clone was detected a few times. The chain carries TRBV21-1 and TRBJ2-7; TRBD2, as called in the table, went unchecked against the DNA. TRBV21-1 is an annotated pseudogene. The CDR3 is 13 residues long. DNA of the CDR3: TGTGCCAGCAGCTCTATGAGTAACTACGAGCAGTACTTC. Translated: CASSSMSNYEQYF.

This clone has more than one count but fewer than ten. This chain joins TRBV10-3 and TRBJ1-6; D not resolved. The germline V gene encodes CDR1 ENHRY and CDR2 SYGVKD. The CDR3 has 13 residues. The germline V and J ends were trimmed by 6 bases and 8 bases, with 11 bases remaining between them. CDR3 in amino acids: CAIRLNLDSPLHF. In DNA form, the CDR3 reads TGTGCCATCAGACTAAATTTGGATTCACCCCTCCACTTT.

The chain couples TRBV5-4 to TRBJ2-1; D perhaps matches TRBD2 (6 bases). In germline, CDR1 is SGHNT, CDR2 YYREEE (reference sequence). This CDR3 contains 17 residues. V lost 0 bases and J lost 0, with 13 bases in between. The DNA of the CDR3 is TGTGCCAGCAGCTTGGCCGCGGGGATCAGCTCCTACAATGAGCAGTTCTTC. Encoded protein: CASSLAAGISSYNEQFF. Together with reference TRBV5-4 and TRBJ2-1, the CDR3 gives the full variable domain: ETGVTQSPTHLIKTRGQQVTLRCSSQSGHNTVSWYQQALGQGPQFIFQYYREEENGRGNFPPRFSGLQFPNYSSELNVNALELDDSALYLCASSLAAGISSYNEQFFGPGTRLTVL.

The chain carries TRBV5-1 and TRBJ2-7; 7 nucleotides align to TRBD2. Germline V CDR1 and CDR2: SGHRS, YFSETQ. The junction had 6 bases not matched to a gene; V was cut back by 0 bases and J by 3 bases. The CDR3 loop spans 15 amino acids. The CDR3 here is CASSLDGGGIYEQYF. In nucleotides, the CDR3 is TGCGCCAGCAGCTTGGACGGGGGAGGGATCTACGAGCAGTACTTC.

This clone was seen ten or more times. The rearrangement uses TRBV4-2 and TRBJ1-3, with 8 bases lining up with TRBD1. The germline V gene encodes CDR1 LGHNA and CDR2 YNFKEQ. The CDR3 loop spans 15 amino acids. The V and J ends lost 4 bases and 4 bases, in that order; junction bases with no gene match: 6. The CDR3 protein is CASSRGTGGGNTIYF. The CDR3, as DNA: TGTGCCAGCAGCCGCGGGACAGGCGGCGGAAACACCATATATTTT.

This clone came up once. The gene calls are TRBV28 and TRBJ2-1, with 7 bases identical to TRBD1. With V trimmed by 5 bases and J by 0 bases, 10 bases remained unmatched. The CDR3 is 17 amino acids. Looked up from germline, CDR1 is MDHEN and CDR2 is SYDVKM. The CDR3 loop reads CASSHPTGISSYNEQFF. The CDR3 DNA follows: TGTGCCAGCAGTCACCCGACAGGGATCAGCTCCTACAATGAGCAGTTCTTC.

This clone was observed once. This chain's CDR3 is CASSSTRSNEQFF. The CDR3 DNA reads TGTGCCAGCAGTTCGACTAGATCCAATGAGCAGTTCTTC. The chain recombines TRBV6-5 with TRBJ2-1, with D possibly matching TRBD2 (6 bases). Between the trimmed V and J ends, which lost 4 bases and 6 bases, there was a span of 10 bases. The germline CDR1 and CDR2 sequences are MNHEY and SVGAGI. The CDR3 is 13 residues long.

This chain links TRBV5-1 with TRBJ2-1; tentatively, D is TRBD1 (5 bases). This CDR3 contains 12 residues. The V gene's germline CDR1 is SGHRS and CDR2 YFSETQ. The V and J ends lost 1 base and 9 bases respectively, with 8 bases between them. This CDR3 reads CASSLSRAEQFF. CDR3 sequence (DNA): TGCGCCAGCAGCTTGAGCAGGGCTGAGCAGTTCTTC.

The J gene is TRBJ2-5, the V gene TRBV7-3, with 7 bases that match TRBD1. The CDR3 contains 14 residues. V lost 5 bases to trimming and J lost 4 bases; unmatched junction nucleotides: 7. Germline-derived CDR1 and CDR2 are SGHTA and FQGTGA. The CDR3 sequence is CASSTWDSGETQYF. CDR3 coding DNA: TGTGCCAGCAGCACCTGGGACAGTGGAGAGACCCAGTACTTC. Together with reference TRBV7-3 and TRBJ2-5, the CDR3 gives the full variable domain: GAGVSQTPSNKVTEKGKYVELRCDPISGHTALYWYRQSLGQGPEFLIYFQGTGAADDSGLPNDRFFAVRPEGSVSTLKIQRTERGDSAVYLCASSTWDSGETQYFGPGTRLLVL.

The chain is built from TRBV3-1 (or the pseudogene TRBV3-2) and TRBJ1-2; tentative D call: TRBD1 (6 bases). Germline loops: CDR1 LGHDT, CDR2 YNNKEL (reference sequence). The CDR3 runs to 14 residues. V gave up 4 bases and J gave up 5 bases, with 14 bases separating them. DNA for the CDR3: TGTGCCAGCAGCCTTTGGACAGCCGATTATGGCTACACCTTC. It translates to CASSLWTADYGYTF.

As DNA, the CDR3 is TGTGCCAGCAGTTTCATCCAGGGTCGCACAGATACGCAGTATTTT. Protein: CASSFIQGRTDTQYF. The chain is built from TRBV27 and TRBJ2-3, with D perhaps matching TRBD1 (5 bases). The germline gives CDR1 MNHEY, CDR2 SMNVEV (reference sequence). The V end lost 3 bases, the J end lost 1 base, and 11 bases lay between the germline ends. The CDR3 spans 15 residues.

The chain combines TRBV5-6 with TRBJ1-2; possibly TRBD1 for D (5 bases). CDR1 and CDR2 (germline): SGHDT, YYEEEE. CDR3 length: 16 residues. V was cut by 0 bases and J by 2 bases, with 14 bases left in between. This chain's CDR3 is CASSLGGGFANYGYTF. The CDR3 DNA reads TGTGCCAGCAGCTTGGGCGGGGGTTTTGCGAACTATGGCTACACCTTC.

The CDR3 DNA reads as TGCGCCAGCACCGGGACAGGGGTGTCCGGGGCCAACGTCCTGACTTTC. Encoded protein: CASTGTGVSGANVLTF. The V and J genes are TRBV5-1 and TRBJ2-6, with 10 bases aligning to TRBD1. CDR1 SGHRS and CDR2 YFSETQ come from the germline V gene. This CDR3 is 16 amino acids long. V lost 6 bases to trimming and J lost 4 bases; unmatched junction nucleotides: 7.

The J gene is TRBJ2-3, the V gene TRBV7-3, with a weak D call TRBD2 (5 bases). The CDR3 loop spans 13 amino acids. V was trimmed by 5 bases and J by 4 bases, leaving 10 bases between them. Per the germline V gene, CDR1 is SGHTA and CDR2 is FQGTGA. Here the CDR3 reads CASSAPSSDTQYF. The CDR3 DNA sequence: TGTGCCAGCAGCGCCCCTAGCTCAGATACGCAGTATTTT.